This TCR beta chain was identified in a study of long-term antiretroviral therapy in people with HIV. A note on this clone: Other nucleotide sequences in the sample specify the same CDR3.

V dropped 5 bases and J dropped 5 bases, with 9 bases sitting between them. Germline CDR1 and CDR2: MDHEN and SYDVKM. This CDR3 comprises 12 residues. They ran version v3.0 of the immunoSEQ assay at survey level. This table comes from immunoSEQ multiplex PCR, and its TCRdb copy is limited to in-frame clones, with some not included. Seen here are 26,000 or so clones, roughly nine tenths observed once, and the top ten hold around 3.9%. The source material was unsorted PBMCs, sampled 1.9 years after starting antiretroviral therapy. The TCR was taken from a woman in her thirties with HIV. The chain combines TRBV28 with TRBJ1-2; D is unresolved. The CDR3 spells CASSRTEYGYTF. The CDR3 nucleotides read TGTGCCAGCAGTAGGACTGAGTATGGCTACACCTTC.